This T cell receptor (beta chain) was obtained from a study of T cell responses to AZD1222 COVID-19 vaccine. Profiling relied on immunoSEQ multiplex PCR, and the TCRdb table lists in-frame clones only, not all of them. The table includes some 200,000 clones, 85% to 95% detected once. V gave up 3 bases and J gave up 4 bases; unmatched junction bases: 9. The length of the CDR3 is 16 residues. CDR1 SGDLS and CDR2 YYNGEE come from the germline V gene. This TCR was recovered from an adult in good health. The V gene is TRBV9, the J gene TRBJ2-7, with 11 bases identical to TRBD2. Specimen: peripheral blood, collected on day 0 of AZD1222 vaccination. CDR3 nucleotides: TGTGCCAGCAGCGACCTCGGGACTAGCGGAACGTACGAGCAGTACTTC. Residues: CASSDLGTSGTYEQYF.